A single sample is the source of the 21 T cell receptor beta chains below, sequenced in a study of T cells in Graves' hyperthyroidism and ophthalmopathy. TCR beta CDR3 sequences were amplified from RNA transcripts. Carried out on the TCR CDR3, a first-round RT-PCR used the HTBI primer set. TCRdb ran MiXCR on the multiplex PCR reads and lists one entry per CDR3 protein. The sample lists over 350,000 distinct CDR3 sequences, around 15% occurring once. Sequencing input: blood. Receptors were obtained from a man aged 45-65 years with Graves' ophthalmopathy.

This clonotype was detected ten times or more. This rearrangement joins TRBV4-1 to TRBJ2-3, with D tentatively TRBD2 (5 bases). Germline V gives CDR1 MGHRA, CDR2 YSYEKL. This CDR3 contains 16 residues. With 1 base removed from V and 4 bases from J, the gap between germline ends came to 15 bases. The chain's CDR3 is CASSQGTSSRADTQYF. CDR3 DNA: TGCGCCAGCAGCCAAGGGACTTCCTCTAGGGCAGATACGCAGTATTTT.

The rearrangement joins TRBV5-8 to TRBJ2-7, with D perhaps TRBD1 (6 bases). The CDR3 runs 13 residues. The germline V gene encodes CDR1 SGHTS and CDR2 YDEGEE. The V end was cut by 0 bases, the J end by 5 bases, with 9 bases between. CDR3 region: CASSLVNRDEQYF. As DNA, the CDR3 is TGTGCCAGCAGCTTGGTTAACAGGGACGAGCAGTACTTC. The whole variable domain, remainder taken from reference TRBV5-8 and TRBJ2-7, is EAGVTQSPTHLIKTRGQQATLRCSPISGHTSVYWYQQALGLGLQFLLWYDEGEERNRGNFPPRFSGRQFPNYSSELNVNALELEDSALYLCASSLVNRDEQYFGPGTRLTVT.

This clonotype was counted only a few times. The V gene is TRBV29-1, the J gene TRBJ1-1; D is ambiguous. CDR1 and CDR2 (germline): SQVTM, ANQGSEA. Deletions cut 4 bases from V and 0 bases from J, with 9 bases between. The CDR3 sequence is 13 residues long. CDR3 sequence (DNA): TGCAGCGTTGTTGCGCAGCTGAACACTGAAGCTTTCTTT. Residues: CSVVAQLNTEAFF.

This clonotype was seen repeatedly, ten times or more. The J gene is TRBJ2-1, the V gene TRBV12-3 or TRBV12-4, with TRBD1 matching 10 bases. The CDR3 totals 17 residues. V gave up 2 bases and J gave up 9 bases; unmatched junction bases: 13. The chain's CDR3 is CASSLTDRGLRGGEQFF. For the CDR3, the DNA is TGTGCCAGCAGTTTAACCGACAGGGGGCTAAGGGGTGGTGAGCAGTTCTTC.

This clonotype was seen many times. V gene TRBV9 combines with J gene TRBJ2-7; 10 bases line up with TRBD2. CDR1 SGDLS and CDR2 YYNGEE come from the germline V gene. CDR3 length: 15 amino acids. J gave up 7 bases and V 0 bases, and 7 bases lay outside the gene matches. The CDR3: CASSVGSSGSREQYF. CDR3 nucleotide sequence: TGTGCCAGCAGCGTAGGGTCTAGCGGGAGTCGGGAGCAGTACTTC.

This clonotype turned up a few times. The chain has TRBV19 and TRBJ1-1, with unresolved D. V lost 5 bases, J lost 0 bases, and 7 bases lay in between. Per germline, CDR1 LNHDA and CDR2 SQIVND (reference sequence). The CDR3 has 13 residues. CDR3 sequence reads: CASSARMNTEAFF. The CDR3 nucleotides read TGTGCCAGTAGTGCCAGGATGAACACTGAAGCTTTCTTT.

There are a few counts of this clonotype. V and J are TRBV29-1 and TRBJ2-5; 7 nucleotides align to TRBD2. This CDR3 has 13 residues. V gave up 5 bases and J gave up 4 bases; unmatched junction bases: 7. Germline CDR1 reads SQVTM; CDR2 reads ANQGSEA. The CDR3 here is CSVQEGGSETQYF. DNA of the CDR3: TGCAGCGTTCAGGAGGGAGGGTCAGAGACCCAGTACTTC.

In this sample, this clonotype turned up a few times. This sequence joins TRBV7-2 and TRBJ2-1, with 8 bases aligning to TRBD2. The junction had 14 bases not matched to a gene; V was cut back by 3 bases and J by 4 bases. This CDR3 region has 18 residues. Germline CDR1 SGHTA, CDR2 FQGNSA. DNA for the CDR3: TGTGCCAGCAGCTTTTCCCGGGGGGGAGGGCCCTTTTACAATGAGCAGTTCTTC. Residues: CASSFSRGGGPFYNEQFF. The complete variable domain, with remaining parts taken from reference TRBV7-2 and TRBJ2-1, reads GAGVSQSPSNKVTEKGKDVELRCDPISGHTALYWYRQSLGQGLEFLIYFQGNSAPDKSGLPSDRFSAERTGGSVSTLTIQRTQQEDSAVYLCASSFSRGGGPFYNEQFFGPGTRLTVL.

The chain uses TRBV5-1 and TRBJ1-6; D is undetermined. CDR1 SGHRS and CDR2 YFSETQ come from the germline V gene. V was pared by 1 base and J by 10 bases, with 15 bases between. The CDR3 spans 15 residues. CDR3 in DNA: TGCGCCAGCAGCTTGATGGCGGTTGGAGGGTCACCCCTCCACTTT. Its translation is CASSLMAVGGSPLHF. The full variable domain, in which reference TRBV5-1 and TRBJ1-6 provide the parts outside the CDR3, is KAGVTQTPRYLIKTRGQQVTLSCSPISGHRSVSWYQQTPGQGLQFLFEYFSETQRNKGNFPGRFSGRQFSNSRSEMNVSTLELGDSALYLCASSLMAVGGSPLHFGNGTRLTVT.

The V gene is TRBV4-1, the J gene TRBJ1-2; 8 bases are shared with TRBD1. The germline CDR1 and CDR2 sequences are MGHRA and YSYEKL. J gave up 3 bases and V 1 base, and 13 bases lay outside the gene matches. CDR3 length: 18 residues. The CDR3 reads CASSQALDRADSDYGYTF. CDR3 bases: TGCGCCAGCAGCCAAGCATTGGACAGGGCGGATTCTGACTATGGCTACACCTTC.

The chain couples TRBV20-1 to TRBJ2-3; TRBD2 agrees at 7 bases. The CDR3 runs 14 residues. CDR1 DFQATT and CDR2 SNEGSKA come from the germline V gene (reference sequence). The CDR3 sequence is CKRPREDNTDTQYF. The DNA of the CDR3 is TGCAAGCGCCCCCGGGAGGATAACACAGATACGCAGTATTTT.

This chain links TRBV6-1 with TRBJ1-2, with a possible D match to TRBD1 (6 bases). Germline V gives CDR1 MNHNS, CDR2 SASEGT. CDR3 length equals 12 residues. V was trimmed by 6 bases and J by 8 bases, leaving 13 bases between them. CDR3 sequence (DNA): TGTGCCAGCAGGTCGGACAGTCGCGGCTACACCTTC. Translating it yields CASRSDSRGYTF.

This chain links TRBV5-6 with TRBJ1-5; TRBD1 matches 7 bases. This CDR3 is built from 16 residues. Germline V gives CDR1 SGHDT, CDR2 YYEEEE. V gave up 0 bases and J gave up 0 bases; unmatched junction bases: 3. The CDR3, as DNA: TGTGCCAGCAGCTTGGGAGGGGGCCTTAGCAATCAGCCCCAGCATTTT. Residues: CASSLGGGLSNQPQHF. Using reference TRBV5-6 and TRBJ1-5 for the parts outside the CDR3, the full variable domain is DAGVTQSPTHLIKTRGQQVTLRCSPKSGHDTVSWYQQALGQGPQFIFQYYEEEERQRGNFPDRFSGHQFPNYSSELNVNALLLGDSALYLCASSLGGGLSNQPQHFGDGTRLSIL.

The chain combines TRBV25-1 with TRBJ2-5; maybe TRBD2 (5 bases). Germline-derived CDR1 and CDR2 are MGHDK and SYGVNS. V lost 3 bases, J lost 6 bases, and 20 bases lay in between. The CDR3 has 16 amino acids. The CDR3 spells CASSDLPTSHWKTQYF. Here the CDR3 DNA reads TGTGCCAGCAGTGACCTGCCTACTAGTCATTGGAAGACCCAGTACTTC.

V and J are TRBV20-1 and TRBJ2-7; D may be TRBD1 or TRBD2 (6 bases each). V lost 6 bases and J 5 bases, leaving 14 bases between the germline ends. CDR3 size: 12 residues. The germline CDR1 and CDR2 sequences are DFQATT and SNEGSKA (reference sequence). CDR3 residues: CSAGASAHEQYF. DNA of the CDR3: TGCAGTGCGGGGGCTAGCGCCCACGAGCAGTACTTC.

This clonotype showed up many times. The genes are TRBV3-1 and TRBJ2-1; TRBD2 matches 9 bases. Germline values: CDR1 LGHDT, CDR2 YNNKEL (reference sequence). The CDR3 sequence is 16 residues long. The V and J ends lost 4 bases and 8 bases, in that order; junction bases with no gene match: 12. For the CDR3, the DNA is TGTGCCAGCAGCCTCCCTGGCGGGAGGGCAGAAGATGAGCAGTTCTTC. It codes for CASSLPGGRAEDEQFF.

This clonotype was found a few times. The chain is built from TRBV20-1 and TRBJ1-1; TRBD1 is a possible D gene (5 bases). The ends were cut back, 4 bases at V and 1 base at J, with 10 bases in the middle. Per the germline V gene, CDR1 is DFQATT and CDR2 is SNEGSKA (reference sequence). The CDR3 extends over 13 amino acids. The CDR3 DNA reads TGCAGTGCTAATATCGGGACGAACACTGAAGCTTTCTTT. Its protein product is CSANIGTNTEAFF.

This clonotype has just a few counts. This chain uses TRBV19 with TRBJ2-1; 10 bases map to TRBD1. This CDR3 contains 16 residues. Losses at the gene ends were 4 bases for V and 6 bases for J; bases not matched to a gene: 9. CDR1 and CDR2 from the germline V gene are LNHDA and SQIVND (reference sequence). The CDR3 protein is CASSRAGTGARNEQFF. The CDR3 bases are TGTGCCAGTAGTAGGGCCGGGACAGGGGCGCGCAATGAGCAGTTCTTC.

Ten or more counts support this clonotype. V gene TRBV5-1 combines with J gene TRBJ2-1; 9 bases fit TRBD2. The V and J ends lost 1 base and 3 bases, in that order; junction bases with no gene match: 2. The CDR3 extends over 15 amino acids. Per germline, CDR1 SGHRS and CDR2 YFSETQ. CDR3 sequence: CASSLPAGGYNEQFF. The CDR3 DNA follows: TGCGCCAGCAGCTTGCCAGCGGGAGGCTACAATGAGCAGTTCTTC.

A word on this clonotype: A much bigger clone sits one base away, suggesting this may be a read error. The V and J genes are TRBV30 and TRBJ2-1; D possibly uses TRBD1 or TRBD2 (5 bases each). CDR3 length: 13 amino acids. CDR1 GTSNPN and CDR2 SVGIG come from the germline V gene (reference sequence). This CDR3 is CAWRDVSYNGQFF. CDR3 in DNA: TGTGCCTGGCGGGACGTATCCTACAATGGGCAGTTCTTC.

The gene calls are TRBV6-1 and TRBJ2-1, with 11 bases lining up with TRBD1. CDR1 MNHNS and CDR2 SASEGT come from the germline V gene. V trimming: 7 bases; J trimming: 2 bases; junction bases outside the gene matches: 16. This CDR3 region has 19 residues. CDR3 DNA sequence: TGTGCCAGCATGAAGTGGACAGGGGGCATGACTAGCCCCTACAATGAGCAGTTCTTC. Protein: CASMKWTGGMTSPYNEQFF.